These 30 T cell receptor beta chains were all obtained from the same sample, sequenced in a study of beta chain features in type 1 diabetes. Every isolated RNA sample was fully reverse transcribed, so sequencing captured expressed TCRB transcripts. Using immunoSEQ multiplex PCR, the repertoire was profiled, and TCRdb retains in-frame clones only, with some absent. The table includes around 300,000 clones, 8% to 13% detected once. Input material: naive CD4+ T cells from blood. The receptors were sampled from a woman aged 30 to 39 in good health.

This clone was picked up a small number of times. CDR3 protein: CASSLKGAEGYTF. Written as DNA, the CDR3 is TGTGCCAGCAGCTTAAAGGGGGCGGAAGGCTACACCTTC. The chain recombines TRBV7-2 with TRBJ1-2; 7 nucleotides match TRBD1. The germline CDR1 and CDR2 sequences are SGHTA and FQGNSA. Trimming at V came to 2 bases and at J to 8 bases, leaving 5 bases not matched to a gene. The CDR3 length is 13 residues.

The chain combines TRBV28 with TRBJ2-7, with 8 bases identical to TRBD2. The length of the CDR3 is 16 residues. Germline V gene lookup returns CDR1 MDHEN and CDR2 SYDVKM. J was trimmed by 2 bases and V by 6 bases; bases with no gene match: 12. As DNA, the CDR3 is TGTGCCAGCAGCCTCCTCGTAGCGGGATCGACCTACGAGCAGTACTTC. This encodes CASSLLVAGSTYEQYF. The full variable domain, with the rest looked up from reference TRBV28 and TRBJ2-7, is DVKVTQSSRYLVKRTGEKVFLECVQDMDHENMFWYRQDPGLGLRLIYFSYDVKMKEKGDIPEGYSVSREKKERFSLILESASTNQTSMYLCASSLLVAGSTYEQYFGPGTRLTVT.

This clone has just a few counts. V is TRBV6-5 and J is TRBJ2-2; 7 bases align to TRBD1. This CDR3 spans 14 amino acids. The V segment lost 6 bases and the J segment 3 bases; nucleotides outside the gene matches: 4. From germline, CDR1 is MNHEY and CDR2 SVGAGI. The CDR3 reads CASRVTGDTGELFF. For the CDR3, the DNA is TGTGCCAGCAGGGTTACAGGGGACACCGGGGAGCTGTTTTTT.

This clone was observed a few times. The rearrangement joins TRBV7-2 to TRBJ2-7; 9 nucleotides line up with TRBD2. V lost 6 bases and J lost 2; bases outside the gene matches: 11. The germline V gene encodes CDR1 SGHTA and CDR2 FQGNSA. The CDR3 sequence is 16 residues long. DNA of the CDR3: TGTGCCAGCAGTAAAAATTTAGCGGGAGCCACCTACGAGCAGTACTTC. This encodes CASSKNLAGATYEQYF.

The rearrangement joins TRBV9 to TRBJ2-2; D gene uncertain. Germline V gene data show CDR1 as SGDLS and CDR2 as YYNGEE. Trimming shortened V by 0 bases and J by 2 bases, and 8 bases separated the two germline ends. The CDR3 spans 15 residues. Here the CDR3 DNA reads TGTGCCAGCAGCGTAGCCGAGACAAACACCGGGGAGCTGTTTTTT. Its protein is CASSVAETNTGELFF. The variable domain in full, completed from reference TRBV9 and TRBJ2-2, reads DSGVTQTPKHLITATGQRVTLRCSPRSGDLSVYWYQQSLDQGLQFLIQYYNGEERAKGNILERFSAQQFPDLHSELNLSSLELGDSALYFCASSVAETNTGELFFGEGSRLTVL.

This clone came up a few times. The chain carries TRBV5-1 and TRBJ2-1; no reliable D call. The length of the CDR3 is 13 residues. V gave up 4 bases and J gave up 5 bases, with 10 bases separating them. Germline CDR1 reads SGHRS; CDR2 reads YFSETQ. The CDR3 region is CASSPGSNNEQFF. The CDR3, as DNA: TGCGCCAGCAGCCCCGGTTCCAACAATGAGCAGTTCTTC.

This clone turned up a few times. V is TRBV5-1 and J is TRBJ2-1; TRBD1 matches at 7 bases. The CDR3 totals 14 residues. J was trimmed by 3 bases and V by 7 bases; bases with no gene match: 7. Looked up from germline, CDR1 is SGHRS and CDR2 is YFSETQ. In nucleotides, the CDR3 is TGCGCCAGCGGTTCGGGACAGAGCTACAATGAGCAGTTCTTC. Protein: CASGSGQSYNEQFF.

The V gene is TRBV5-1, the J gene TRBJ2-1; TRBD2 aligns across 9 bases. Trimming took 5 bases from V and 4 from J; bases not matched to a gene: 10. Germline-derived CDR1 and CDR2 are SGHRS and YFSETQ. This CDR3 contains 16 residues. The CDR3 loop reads CASRLSGRLEYNEQFF. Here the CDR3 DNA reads TGCGCCAGCAGGCTCAGCGGGAGGTTAGAGTACAATGAGCAGTTCTTC.

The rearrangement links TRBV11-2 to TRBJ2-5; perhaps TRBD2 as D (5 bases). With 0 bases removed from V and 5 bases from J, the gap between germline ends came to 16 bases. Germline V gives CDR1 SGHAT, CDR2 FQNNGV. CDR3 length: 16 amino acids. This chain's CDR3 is CASSLDFGEGFETQYF. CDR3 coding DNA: TGTGCCAGCAGCTTAGATTTCGGGGAAGGGTTCGAGACCCAGTACTTC. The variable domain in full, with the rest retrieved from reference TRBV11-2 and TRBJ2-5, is EAGVAQSPRYKIIEKRQSVAFWCNPISGHATLYWYQQILGQGPKLLIQFQNNGVVDDSQLPKDRFSAERLKGVDSTLKIQPAKLEDSAVYLCASSLDFGEGFETQYFGPGTRLLVL.

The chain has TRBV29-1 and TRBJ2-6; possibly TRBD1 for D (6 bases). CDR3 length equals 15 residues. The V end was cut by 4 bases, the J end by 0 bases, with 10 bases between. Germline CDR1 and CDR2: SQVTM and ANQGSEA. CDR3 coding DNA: TGCAGCGTTGGGGACATTTACTCTGGGGCCAACGTCCTGACTTTC. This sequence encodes CSVGDIYSGANVLTF.

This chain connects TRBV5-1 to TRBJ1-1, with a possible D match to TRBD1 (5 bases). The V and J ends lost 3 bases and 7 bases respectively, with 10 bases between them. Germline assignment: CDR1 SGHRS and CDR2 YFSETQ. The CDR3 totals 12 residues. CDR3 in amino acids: CASSWAGGEAFF. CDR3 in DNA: TGCGCCAGCAGCTGGGCCGGGGGTGAAGCTTTCTTT.

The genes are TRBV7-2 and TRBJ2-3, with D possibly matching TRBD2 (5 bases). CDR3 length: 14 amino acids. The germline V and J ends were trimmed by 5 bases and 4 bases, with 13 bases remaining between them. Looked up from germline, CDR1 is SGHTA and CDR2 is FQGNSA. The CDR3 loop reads CASSPRTGSDTQYF. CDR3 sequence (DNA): TGTGCCAGCAGCCCTCGAACGGGGTCAGATACGCAGTATTTT.

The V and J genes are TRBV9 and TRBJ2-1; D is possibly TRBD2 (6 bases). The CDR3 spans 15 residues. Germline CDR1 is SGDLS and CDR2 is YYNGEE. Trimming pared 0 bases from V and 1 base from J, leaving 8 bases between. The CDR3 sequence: CASSVGAGSYNEQFF. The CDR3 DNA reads TGTGCCAGCAGCGTAGGGGCGGGATCCTACAATGAGCAGTTCTTC. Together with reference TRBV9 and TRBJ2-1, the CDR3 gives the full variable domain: DSGVTQTPKHLITATGQRVTLRCSPRSGDLSVYWYQQSLDQGLQFLIQYYNGEERAKGNILERFSAQQFPDLHSELNLSSLELGDSALYFCASSVGAGSYNEQFFGPGTRLTVL.

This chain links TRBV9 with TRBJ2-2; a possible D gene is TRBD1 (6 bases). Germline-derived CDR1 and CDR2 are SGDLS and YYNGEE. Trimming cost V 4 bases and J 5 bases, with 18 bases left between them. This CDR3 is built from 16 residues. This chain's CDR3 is CASSTTGTPATGELFF. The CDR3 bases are TGTGCCAGCAGCACCACCGGGACACCGGCGACCGGGGAGCTGTTTTTT.

The CDR3 nucleotides read TGTGCCAGCAGCTTAGAACGGACAGGGGGAAGTTATGGCTACACCTTC. It yields the protein CASSLERTGGSYGYTF. The J gene is TRBJ1-2, the V gene TRBV7-2; 10 bases agree with TRBD1. V lost 1 base to trimming and J lost 5 bases; unmatched junction nucleotides: 7. Germline CDR1 and CDR2: SGHTA and FQGNSA. The CDR3 is 16 residues long. Together with reference TRBV7-2 and TRBJ1-2, the CDR3 gives the full variable domain: GAGVSQSPSNKVTEKGKDVELRCDPISGHTALYWYRQSLGQGLEFLIYFQGNSAPDKSGLPSDRFSAERTGGSVSTLTIQRTQQEDSAVYLCASSLERTGGSYGYTFGSGTRLTVV.

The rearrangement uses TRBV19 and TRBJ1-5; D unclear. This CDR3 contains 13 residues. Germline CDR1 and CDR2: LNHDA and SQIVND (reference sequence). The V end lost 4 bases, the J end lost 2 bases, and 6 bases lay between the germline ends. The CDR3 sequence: CASSRRGNQPQHF. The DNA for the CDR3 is TGTGCCAGTAGTAGGAGAGGCAATCAGCCCCAGCATTTT.

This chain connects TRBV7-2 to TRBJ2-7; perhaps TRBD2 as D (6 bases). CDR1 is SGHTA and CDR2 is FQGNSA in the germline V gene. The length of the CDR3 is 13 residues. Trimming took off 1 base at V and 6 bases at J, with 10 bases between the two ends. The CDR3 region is CASSLVAGIEQYF. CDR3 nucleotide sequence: TGTGCCAGCAGCTTAGTTGCGGGGATCGAGCAGTACTTC.

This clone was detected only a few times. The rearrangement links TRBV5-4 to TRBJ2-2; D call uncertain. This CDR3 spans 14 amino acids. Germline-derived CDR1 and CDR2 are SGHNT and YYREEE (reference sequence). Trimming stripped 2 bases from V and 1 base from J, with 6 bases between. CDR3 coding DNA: TGTGCCAGCAGCTTCATGAGGAACACCGGGGAGCTGTTTTTT. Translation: CASSFMRNTGELFF.

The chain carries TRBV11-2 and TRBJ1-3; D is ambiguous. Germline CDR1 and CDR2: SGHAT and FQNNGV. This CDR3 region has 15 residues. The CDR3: CGAGLVGSSGNTIYF. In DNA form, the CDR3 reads TGTGGCGCGGGTCTAGTGGGGAGCTCTGGAAACACCATATATTTT.

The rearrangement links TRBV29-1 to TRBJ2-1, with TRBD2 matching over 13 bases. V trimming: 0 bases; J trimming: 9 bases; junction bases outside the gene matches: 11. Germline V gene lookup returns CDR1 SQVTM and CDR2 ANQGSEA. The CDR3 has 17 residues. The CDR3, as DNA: TGCAGCGTTGAAGACCGGGCCGGACTAGCGGGAGATGTTGAGCAGTTCTTC. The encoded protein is CSVEDRAGLAGDVEQFF.

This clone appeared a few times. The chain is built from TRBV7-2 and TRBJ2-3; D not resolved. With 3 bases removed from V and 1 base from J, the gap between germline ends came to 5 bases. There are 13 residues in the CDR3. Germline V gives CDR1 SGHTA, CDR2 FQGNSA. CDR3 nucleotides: TGTGCCAGCAGCTTTAGCCGCACAGATACGCAGTATTTT. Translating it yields CASSFSRTDTQYF.

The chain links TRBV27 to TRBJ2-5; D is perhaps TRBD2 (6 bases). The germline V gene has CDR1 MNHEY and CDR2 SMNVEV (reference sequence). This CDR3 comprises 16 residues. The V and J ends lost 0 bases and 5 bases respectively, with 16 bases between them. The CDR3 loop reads CASSLSGGIAHETQYF. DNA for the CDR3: TGTGCCAGCAGTTTATCTGGCGGGATCGCACACGAGACCCAGTACTTC.

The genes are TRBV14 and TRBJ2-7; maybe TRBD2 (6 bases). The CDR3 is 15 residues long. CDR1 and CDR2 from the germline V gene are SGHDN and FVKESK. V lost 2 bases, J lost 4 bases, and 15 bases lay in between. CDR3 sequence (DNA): TGTGCCAGCAGCCAACACGGCGGGGTTACTTACGAGCAGTACTTC. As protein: CASSQHGGVTYEQYF.

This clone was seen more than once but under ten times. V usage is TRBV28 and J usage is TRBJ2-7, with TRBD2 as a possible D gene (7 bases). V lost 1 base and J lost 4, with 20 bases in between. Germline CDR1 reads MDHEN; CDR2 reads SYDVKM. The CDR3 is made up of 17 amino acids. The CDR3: CASSLYGRGRGGYEQYF. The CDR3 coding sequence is TGTGCCAGCAGTTTATACGGCCGGGGCAGGGGAGGGTACGAGCAGTACTTC.

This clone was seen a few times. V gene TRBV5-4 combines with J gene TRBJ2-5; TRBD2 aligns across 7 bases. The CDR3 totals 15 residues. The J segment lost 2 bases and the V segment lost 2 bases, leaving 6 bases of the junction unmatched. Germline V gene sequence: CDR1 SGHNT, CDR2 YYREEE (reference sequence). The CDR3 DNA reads TGTGCCAGCAGCTTATCGTTGCGGGGGCAAGAGACCCAGTACTTC. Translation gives CASSLSLRGQETQYF.

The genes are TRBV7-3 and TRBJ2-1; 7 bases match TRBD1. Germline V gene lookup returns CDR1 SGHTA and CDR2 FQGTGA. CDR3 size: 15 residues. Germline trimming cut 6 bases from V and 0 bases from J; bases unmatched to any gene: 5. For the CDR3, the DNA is TGTGCCAGCAGTCAGGGACAGACCTCCTACAATGAGCAGTTCTTC. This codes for CASSQGQTSYNEQFF.

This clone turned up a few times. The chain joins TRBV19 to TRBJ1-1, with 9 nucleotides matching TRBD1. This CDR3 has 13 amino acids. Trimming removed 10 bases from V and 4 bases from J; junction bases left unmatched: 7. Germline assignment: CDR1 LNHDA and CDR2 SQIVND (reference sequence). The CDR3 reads CATRQGGSTEAFF. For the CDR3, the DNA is TGTGCCACCAGACAGGGGGGTTCCACTGAAGCTTTCTTT.

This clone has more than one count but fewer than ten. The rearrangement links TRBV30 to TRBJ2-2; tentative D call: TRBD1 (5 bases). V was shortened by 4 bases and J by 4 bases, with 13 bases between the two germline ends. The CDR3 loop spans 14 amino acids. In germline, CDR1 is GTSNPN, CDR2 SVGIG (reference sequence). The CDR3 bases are TGTGCCTGGAATAGGGGTGCGAGCACCGGGGAGCTGTTTTTT. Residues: CAWNRGASTGELFF.

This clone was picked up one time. The CDR3 sequence is CASSGPGETQYF. CDR3 nucleotide sequence: TGTGCCAGCAGCGGCCCGGGGGAGACCCAGTACTTC. The rearrangement links TRBV14 to TRBJ2-5; perhaps TRBD2 as D (5 bases). CDR3 length: 12 residues. Germline V gives CDR1 SGHDN, CDR2 FVKESK. V dropped 5 bases and J dropped 5 bases, with 9 bases sitting between them.

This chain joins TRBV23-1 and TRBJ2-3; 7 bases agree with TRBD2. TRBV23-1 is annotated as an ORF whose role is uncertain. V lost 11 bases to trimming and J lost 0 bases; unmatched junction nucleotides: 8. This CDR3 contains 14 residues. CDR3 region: CAGLAAMSTDTQYF. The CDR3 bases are TGCGCCGGTCTAGCGGCCATGAGCACAGATACGCAGTATTTT.